One T cell receptor (beta chain) is described in this entry. This specimen belongs to a study of blood T cell repertoires in COVID-19. Across the study: Acute and convalescent COVID-19 specimens originated in the United States, Italy and Spain.

Repertoires were generated with immunoSEQ multiplex PCR, while TCRdb's copy carries only in-frame clones and drops some. The top ten clones hold roughly 4.5% of a sample with 180,000 or so clones, roughly 81% of them seen once. V was pared by 3 bases and J by 2 bases, with 15 bases of the junction left unmatched. The germline V gene has CDR1 ENHRY and CDR2 SYGVKD. The CDR3 runs to 18 residues. The chain couples TRBV10-3 to TRBJ2-7; 8 bases are a match to TRBD1. The sequenced sample was peripheral blood. The receptor was derived from a woman of 80 years or more with acute or convalescent COVID-19. As DNA, the CDR3 is TGTGCCATCAGTGACATACCGGACAGGGTTTTTGAGGCCTACGAGCAGTACTTC. This gives the protein CAISDIPDRVFEAYEQYF.